Below, 24 T cell receptor beta chains from the same sample are listed, as sequenced in a study of T cell repertoires in cytomegalovirus infection. These receptors lack a known antigen. TCRdb processed the reads anew with MiXCR; each CDR3 protein has one entry. This sample has 700,000 to 950,000 distinct CDR3 sequences, with approximately 32% found just once. Source: cultured CD8+ T cells from PBMCs, taken from culture after CMV antigen stimulation. The receptors stem from a human donor in good health (CMV status not recorded). Some clones in this sample may be carry-over from other donors' samples.

This clonotype was found many times. This sequence joins TRBV12-3 or TRBV12-4 and TRBJ1-2, with 8 bases identical to TRBD1. J gave up 8 bases and V 5 bases, and 10 bases lay outside the gene matches. The CDR3 extends over 14 amino acids. The CDR3 DNA is TGTGCCAGCAGTGTCGGACAGGGATGGTACGGCTACACCTTC. It is translated as CASSVGQGWYGYTF.

The rearrangement joins TRBV24-1 to TRBJ2-7; a weak D match, TRBD2 (6 bases). V was cut by 0 bases and J by 4 bases, with 21 bases left in between. The CDR3 contains 18 residues. Per the germline V gene, CDR1 is KGHDR and CDR2 is SFDVKD. CDR3 sequence (DNA): TGTGCCACCAGTGATTTGATCCCGGGAGACGGCGTCGGGTACGAGCAGTACGTC. Translation gives CATSDLIPGDGVGYEQYV.

In this sample, this clonotype turned up many times. The chain links TRBV6-1 to TRBJ2-1, with 9 bases fitting TRBD2. The CDR3 has 17 residues. Trimming took 3 bases from V and 4 from J; bases not matched to a gene: 10. In germline, CDR1 is MNHNS, CDR2 SASEGT. The CDR3 bases are TGTGCCAGCAGTGAGACCCCGGGACTAGCCGGGTACAATGAGCAGTTCTTC. Translation: CASSETPGLAGYNEQFF.

J is TRBJ2-1 and V is TRBV5-8; TRBD1 matches 7 bases. Germline loops: CDR1 SGHTS, CDR2 YDEGEE. With V trimmed by 4 bases and J by 7 bases, 14 bases remained unmatched. The CDR3 extends over 16 amino acids. CDR3 DNA: TGTGCCAGCAGCAGAATCCGGGACAGCAGTCGAAATGAGCAGTTCTTC. As protein: CASSRIRDSSRNEQFF.

In this sample, this clonotype turned up a few times. The rearrangement joins TRBV7-9 to TRBJ2-5; TRBD2 is a possible D gene (6 bases). Germline V CDR1 and CDR2: SEHNR, FQNEAQ (reference sequence). This CDR3 has 16 amino acids. Trimming pared 2 bases from V and 5 bases from J, leaving 18 bases between. Here the CDR3 DNA reads TGTGCCAGCAGCTTAAGAGTTGCGGGGCCCCGGGAGACCCAGTACTTC. This codes for CASSLRVAGPRETQYF.

With regard to this clonotype: Being one base from a much bigger clone, this may be a read error. The rearrangement links TRBV12-3 or TRBV12-4 to TRBJ2-5; TRBD1 might be the D (6 bases). The CDR3 has 16 amino acids. Between the trimmed V and J ends, which lost 5 bases and 5 bases, there was a span of 21 bases. Here the CDR3 reads CASSPDYGTPHETQYF. The CDR3 DNA follows: TGTGCCAGCAGTCCAGATTACGGGACACCCCACGAGACCCAGTACTTC.

This clonotype was seen just once. The CDR3 DNA is TGTGCCAGCTCTGGGGAGCGGGAGAACACCGGGGAGCTGTTTTTT. Amino acids: CASSGERENTGELFF. The chain joins TRBV27 to TRBJ2-2, with TRBD2 matching 7 bases. Germline V lookup: CDR1 MNHEY, CDR2 SMNVEV (reference sequence). The CDR3 runs 15 residues. V shed 8 bases and J 1 base; nucleotides not matched to a gene: 7.

The chain is built from TRBV19 and TRBJ2-1, with D tentatively TRBD1 or TRBD2 (5 bases each). Trimming cost V 5 bases and J 7 bases, with 12 bases left between them. The germline V gene encodes CDR1 LNHDA and CDR2 SQIVND (reference sequence). This CDR3 is built from 13 residues. This CDR3 reads CASSFGAENEQFF. CDR3 DNA sequence: TGTGCCAGTAGTTTCGGGGCGGAAAATGAGCAGTTCTTC. The entire variable domain, with the rest obtained from reference TRBV19 and TRBJ2-1, is as follows: DGGITQSPKYLFRKEGQNVTLSCEQNLNHDAMYWYRQDPGQGLRLIYYSQIVNDFQKGDIAEGYSVSREKKESFPLTVTSAQKNPTAFYLCASSFGAENEQFFGPGTRLTVL.

V usage is TRBV20-1 and J usage is TRBJ2-2; 7 bases line up with TRBD2. The CDR3 totals 16 residues. Trimming at V came to 4 bases and at J to 5 bases, leaving 13 bases not matched to a gene. CDR1 is DFQATT, CDR2 SNEGSKA, per germline (reference sequence). CDR3 DNA: TGCAGTGCTACCAATCGGGGGGTAGGATATACCGGGGAGCTGTTTTTT. It yields the protein CSATNRGVGYTGELFF.

The sample holds many counts of this clonotype. This chain uses TRBV11-3 with TRBJ2-1; tentative D call: TRBD1 (5 bases). The CDR3 spans 16 residues. Trimming shortened V by 5 bases and J by 0 bases, and 14 bases separated the two germline ends. The V gene's germline CDR1 is SGHNT and CDR2 YENEEA. The DNA of the CDR3 is TGTGCCAGCAGCCCCGAAGGGGCGAGCTCCTACAATGAGCAGTTCTTC. This sequence encodes CASSPEGASSYNEQFF.

The V gene is TRBV6-6, the J gene TRBJ1-2; D is unresolved. The CDR3 is made up of 15 amino acids. Per the germline V gene, CDR1 is MNHNY and CDR2 is SVGAGI (reference sequence). Trimming stripped 2 bases from V and 0 bases from J, with 10 bases between. CDR3 sequence (DNA): TGTGCCAGCAGTTACCTCAGGAGCCCTAACTATGGCTACACCTTC. Encoded protein: CASSYLRSPNYGYTF.

In its sample, this clonotype was seen a few times. The chain has TRBV7-9 and TRBJ1-2, with D perhaps TRBD1 (6 bases). Trimming stripped 4 bases from V and 4 bases from J, with 16 bases between. This CDR3 has 15 amino acids. Germline CDR1 SEHNR, CDR2 FQNEAQ (reference sequence). CDR3 sequence (DNA): TGTGCCAGCAGCTCAGGGGAAGGGGAACTCTATGGCTACACCTTC. It translates to CASSSGEGELYGYTF.

In the case of this clonotype: A read error may be the cause here, since a much bigger clone is one base away. The genes are TRBV12-3 or TRBV12-4 and TRBJ1-1; D gene unclear. The CDR3 loop spans 18 amino acids. Trimming took 4 bases from V and 0 from J, leaving 21 bases between them. DNA of the CDR3: TGTGCCAGCAGTTCGGGAGAGACTATTCTTAGCATGAACACTGAAGCTTTCTTT. As protein: CASSSGETILSMNTEAFF.

There are a few counts of this clonotype. This chain links TRBV4-1 with TRBJ1-1, with 10 bases fitting TRBD1. The CDR3 covers 17 residues. In germline, CDR1 is MGHRA, CDR2 YSYEKL. V lost 1 base and J lost 3; bases outside the gene matches: 8. CDR3 in DNA: TGCGCCAGCAGCCAAGCAGGGACAGGGGCGTTTGACACTGAAGCTTTCTTT. Translation gives CASSQAGTGAFDTEAFF.

This clonotype was seen ten or more times. The J gene is TRBJ1-5, the V gene TRBV6-5, with D perhaps matching TRBD1 (5 bases). There are 13 residues in the CDR3. Germline V gene data show CDR1 as MNHEY and CDR2 as SVGAGI. V lost 5 bases, J lost 5 bases, and 10 bases lay in between. The CDR3 coding sequence is TGTGCCAGCAGTATCGACAGATATCAGCCCCAGCATTTT. As protein: CASSIDRYQPQHF.

In this sample, this clonotype turned up many times. This chain joins TRBV19 and TRBJ2-2; 7 bases align to TRBD1. With 6 bases clipped from V and 5 bases from J, the junction kept 12 bases outside the gene matches. The CDR3 runs 16 residues. Germline V CDR1 and CDR2: LNHDA, SQIVND (reference sequence). For the CDR3, the DNA is TGTGCCAGTAGCAGGACCCGGACAGGCCTAACCGGGGAGCTGTTTTTT. Encoded protein: CASSRTRTGLTGELFF. The full variable domain, in which reference TRBV19 and TRBJ2-2 provide the parts outside the CDR3, is DGGITQSPKYLFRKEGQNVTLSCEQNLNHDAMYWYRQDPGQGLRLIYYSQIVNDFQKGDIAEGYSVSREKKESFPLTVTSAQKNPTAFYLCASSRTRTGLTGELFFGEGSRLTVL.

J is TRBJ2-5 and V is TRBV4-1, with 9 nucleotides matching TRBD1. CDR3 size: 16 residues. Germline values: CDR1 MGHRA, CDR2 YSYEKL. The J segment lost 2 bases and the V segment lost 3 bases, leaving 7 bases of the junction unmatched. The DNA of the CDR3 is TGCGCCAGCAGCCATCCTGGGGACAGGGCACAAGAGACCCAGTACTTC. It encodes CASSHPGDRAQETQYF.

This clonotype has a handful of counts. The V gene is TRBV27, the J gene TRBJ2-7; D might be TRBD1 (5 bases). Germline CDR1 and CDR2: MNHEY and SMNVEV (reference sequence). Trimming left V 0 bases short and J 0 bases short, with 9 bases between. This CDR3 region has 15 residues. CDR3 protein: CASSLSGVSSYEQYF. The CDR3 DNA sequence: TGTGCCAGCAGTTTATCAGGGGTCAGCTCCTACGAGCAGTACTTC.

The V gene is TRBV19, the J gene TRBJ2-5; TRBD1 agrees at 7 bases. CDR1 is LNHDA, CDR2 SQIVND, per germline (reference sequence). With V trimmed by 3 bases and J by 1 base, 5 bases remained unmatched. This CDR3 is 15 amino acids long. CDR3 DNA sequence: TGTGCCAGTAGTATCCTGACAGGGACCCAAGAGACCCAGTACTTC. It encodes CASSILTGTQETQYF.

There are a few counts of this clonotype. The chain employs TRBV9 and TRBJ1-1; D is unclear. The V end was cut by 6 bases, the J end by 4 bases, with 13 bases between. The CDR3 has 13 residues. The germline V gene has CDR1 SGDLS and CDR2 YYNGEE. CDR3 sequence: CASTRKSGTEAFF. CDR3 nucleotides: TGTGCCAGCACCCGAAAGTCGGGCACTGAAGCTTTCTTT.

The sample holds one count of this clonotype. This rearrangement joins TRBV7-6 to TRBJ1-1; D may be TRBD1 (5 bases). The CDR3 runs to 16 residues. V gave up 5 bases and J gave up 0 bases, with 16 bases separating them. Germline CDR1 SGHVS, CDR2 FNYEAQ. CDR3 protein: CASSPLGQLLNTEAFF. CDR3 sequence (DNA): TGTGCCAGCAGCCCGCTGGGGCAACTACTGAACACTGAAGCTTTCTTT.

The chain has TRBV12-3 or TRBV12-4 and TRBJ1-5, with D possibly being TRBD1 (5 bases). CDR3 length: 13 residues. V lost 4 bases and J 7 bases, leaving 11 bases between the germline ends. The CDR3 nucleotides are TGTGCCAGCAGTTCCCAGGGATTCCAGCCCCAGCATTTT. This codes for CASSSQGFQPQHF.

This clonotype was seen ten or more times. The chain has TRBV7-8 and TRBJ2-5; D gene ambiguous. Trimming removed 4 bases from V and 5 bases from J, with 14 bases in between. CDR3 size: 14 residues. The germline V gene has CDR1 SGHVS and CDR2 FQNEAQ. For the CDR3, the DNA is TGTGCCAGCAGCTCGACGGCCCGAACGGAGACCCAGTACTTC. Its protein is CASSSTARTETQYF.

This clonotype was seen more than once but under ten times. V usage is TRBV7-9 and J usage is TRBJ1-4, with TRBD1 identical over 9 bases. Germline loops: CDR1 SEHNR, CDR2 FQNEAQ (reference sequence). The CDR3 spans 19 residues. J was trimmed by 4 bases and V by 3 bases; bases with no gene match: 15. This CDR3 is CASSFRRRDRAEGNEKLFF. In nucleotides, the CDR3 is TGTGCCAGCAGCTTTAGAAGACGGGACAGGGCAGAGGGTAATGAAAAACTGTTTTTT.